This TCR beta chain was obtained from a study of blood T cell repertoires in COVID-19. Background on the study: Samples representing acute and convalescent COVID-19 were sourced from the United States, Italy and Spain. PBMCs, B-cell-depleted T cells, or T cells provided the cDNA or gDNA that made up the material.

The Seattle patients, enrolled during active infection, were followed longitudinally. Per the original methods: For nucleated cells, counts were estimated from reference gene primer amplification. Assay: immunoSEQ multiplex PCR; the TCRdb copy retains only in-frame clones and omits some. V, J and clone size are those of that table, while D and trimming were read from the DNA. The sample records some 90,000 clones, 89% being singletons. This CDR3 region has 17 residues. From germline, CDR1 is SGHRS and CDR2 YFSETQ. With 3 bases clipped from V and 5 bases from J, the junction kept 10 bases outside the gene matches.

The specimen sequenced was peripheral blood. The sequence derives from a man aged 45-65 years with COVID-19, enrolled during active disease. The chain carries TRBV5-1 and TRBJ2-3; 12 bases are a match to TRBD2. Here the CDR3 DNA reads TGCGCCAGCAGCTGGGGTACTAGCGGGGGGATCGGAGATACGCAGTATTTT. Protein sequence: CASSWGTSGGIGDTQYF.